This paragraph covers one T cell receptor beta chain sequence. Its antigen specificity is not known. No quality values exist for individual bases; no much larger clone is one base distant. Using the deep immunoSEQ assay, multiplex PCR amplified TCR CDR3 regions from genomic DNA. Genomic DNA extracted from each cell subset was distributed evenly over all wells of several immunoSEQ 96-well plates, and each plate served as one replicate. For sorted subsets, each replicate PCR was loaded with 200 ng genomic DNA, equivalent to approximately 27,000 T cell genomes. The purified libraries were quantified using a Qubit 3.0 fluorometer, sized with a Bioanalyzer 2100, and then quantified again using the KAPA Library Quantification kit. Each immunoSEQ 96-well plate was sequenced on its own single-read 150-cycle Illumina NextSeq 550 flow cell. On the study's bioinformatics: The immunoSEQ output contained only junctional sequences without quality scores, so filtering could not match that applied to full-length reads. To assign V/J genes and CDR3, sequences were annotated using PyIR, a Python wrapper for IgBLAST v1.9, with IMGT germline references. Reads were filtered out if the reads had weak V/J assignments (E-value above 1e-6), no CDR3, stop codons, out-of-frame junctions, or ambiguous translated residues. V3J clonotypes were defined as sequences sharing the same inferred V gene, J gene, and CDR3 amino acid sequence. Percentage overlap between repertoires was computed as shared unique clonotypes divided by the size of the smaller repertoire. Richness of each repertoire was evaluated using RTK rarefaction, the Chao1 estimator, and Recon v2.1 estimates of unobserved clonotypes. Generation probabilities were computed with OLGA for all TCRbeta clonotypes obtained by the gDNA method from a handful of donors. Here the immuneACCESS table is served through TCRdb, limited to in-frame sequences with V and J called. Missing clones are a known gap in these copies; in checked studies unresolved V genes cover under half, and the rest lacks a known reason. V, J and clone size reflect that table, while D and trimming were determined from the DNA. The sample profile shows approximately 2,200,000 clones; approximately 94% of them were found once. About 1.8% of the sample belongs to the ten largest clones.

CD8 naive samples consisted of CD45RO-negative cells that were positively selected for CCR7, yielding a CD45RA+CCR7+ population without TemRA cells. The donors were healthy, HIV-negative adults with no recently reported acute infections or vaccinations. Every donor was a Caucasian adult living in Nashville, Tennessee, USA. Blood was collected by leukapheresis, and PBMCs were isolated by Ficoll-Histopaque density gradient centrifugation and then cryopreserved in liquid nitrogen vapor phase. Purity and quantity of every magnetically sorted T cell population were checked by analytical flow cytometry. Genomic DNA was isolated from every sorted fraction and measured by UV absorbance on a Nanodrop 2000c. Taken from cysteine to phenylalanine, the CDR3 has 16 residues. The read is trimmed to its CDR3 DNA, 48 bases read in frame from base 1. Sequences PRHDT (CDR1) and FYEKMQ (CDR2) are obtained from the germline V gene (reference sequence). V is reduced by 5 bases and J by 2 bases, leaving a spacing of 19 bases between them.

These data are taken from a study of shared clonotypes between healthy human individuals (dated by TCRdb to about 2020). The study in broad terms: A couple of women and a few men aged 18 to 49 years were included in the cohort. For each donor, CD4 naive and CD4 memory were each run on three plates, CD8 naive on two plates, and CD8 memory on one plate. The study deeply sequenced blood TCR repertoires of about 5 healthy adults to estimate repertoire size and the extent of clonotype sharing between individuals. Libraries were prepared and TCR repertoires were sequenced by different laboratories using diverse techniques, in order to increase sequencing depth and limit assay-specific biases. Between about 0.85 and 10 billion PBMCs per donor were obtained by leukapheresis. Results and caveats for the whole study, not just this receptor: Only blood was sampled, and tissue TCR repertoires likely differ from those in blood. Naive subsets generally had larger estimated clonotype richness than memory subsets. When a few donors were compared, the shared fraction of clonotypes was roughly 5% for naive CD4, around 3.6% for naive CD8, 2.3% for memory CD4, and 0.35% to 0.4% for memory CD8. Clonotypes shared by all four sorted-subset donors showed higher generation probabilities than non-shared clonotypes. Incomplete sequencing was indicated by rarefaction of sorted-subset datasets, despite the large sequencing depth. Based on pairwise subsampling, the degree of clonotype sharing among donors was expected to be affected by sequencing depth. Because the study included a small number of donors, the genetic and exposure-history diversity represented was limited.

What was sequenced was naive CD8+ T cells from PBMCs. Explained via the paper, the cell subset or site label denotes: CD45RA+CCR7+. This clonotype was obtained from a young man in good health. Some clones in this sample may be carry-over from other donors' samples. The chain joins TRBV13 to TRBJ2-7; the D region possibly corresponds to TRBD2 (7 bases align). DNA sequence: TGTGCCAGCAGCCTGGGGGGGCAGGGCGGGCCCTACGAGCAGTACTTC. Its protein product is CASSLGGQGGPYEQYF.